This is a list of T cell receptor beta chains from one sample in a study of OX40 agonist ivuxolimab in advanced cancers. Only in-frame clones appear in the TCRdb table, and some are missing; sequencing was by immunoSEQ multiplex PCR. The sample yields roughly 56,000 clones, 65% to 90% seen once. Specimen: CD4+ or CD8+ T cells sorted from blood, collected in a trial of the OX40 agonist ivuxolimab. These receptors all stem from an adult with an advanced solid tumor such as melanoma, head and neck, liver or kidney cancer. Each CDR3 is given with its conserved first and last residue. The D gene is left open where the match is weak.

j_call: TRBJ2-3; d_call: TRBD2; cdr3_length: 16; v_call: TRBV5-1; cdr3_aa: CASSLATSGVTDTQYF
j_call: TRBJ1-5; d_call: TRBD1; cdr3_length: 15; v_call: TRBV7-2; cdr3_aa: CASSRTTGGNQPQHF
j_call: TRBJ1-4; d_call: -; cdr3_length: 17; v_call: TRBV14; cdr3_aa: CASSQRAGLSTNEKLFF
j_call: TRBJ2-2; d_call: TRBD1; cdr3_length: 18; v_call: TRBV28; cdr3_aa: CASSLPPLGQGGAGELFF
j_call: TRBJ2-2; d_call: TRBD1; cdr3_length: 15; v_call: TRBV6-1; cdr3_aa: CASSVTGGNTGELFF
j_call: TRBJ2-2; d_call: -; cdr3_length: 13; v_call: TRBV10-2; cdr3_aa: CASNEWGTGELFF
j_call: TRBJ2-7; d_call: -; cdr3_length: 15; v_call: TRBV7-7; cdr3_aa: CASSLEVSSLAEQYF
j_call: TRBJ2-7; d_call: TRBD1; cdr3_length: 15; v_call: TRBV2; cdr3_aa: CASSATGISSYEQYF
j_call: TRBJ2-1; d_call: TRBD2; cdr3_length: 16; v_call: TRBV25-1; cdr3_aa: CASSEAGLAGGHEQFF
j_call: TRBJ1-5; d_call: -; cdr3_length: 15; v_call: TRBV11-1; cdr3_aa: CASSPPGMGNQPQHF
j_call: TRBJ2-7; d_call: TRBD1; cdr3_length: 16; v_call: TRBV5-1; cdr3_aa: CASSLGPGQGGHEQYF
j_call: TRBJ1-2; d_call: -; cdr3_length: 14; v_call: TRBV19; cdr3_aa: CASSLQTAREGYTF
j_call: TRBJ1-2; d_call: -; cdr3_length: 17; v_call: TRBV5-6; cdr3_aa: CASSLGPMRLGRYGYTF
j_call: TRBJ2-1; d_call: TRBD2; cdr3_length: 15; v_call: TRBV10-1; cdr3_aa: CASNTGTSGTNEQFF
j_call: TRBJ1-4; d_call: -; cdr3_length: 14; v_call: TRBV2; cdr3_aa: CASSGARWGEKLFF
j_call: TRBJ2-7; d_call: -; cdr3_length: 13; v_call: TRBV27; cdr3_aa: CASGGQRSYEQYF
j_call: TRBJ2-5; d_call: -; cdr3_length: 14; v_call: TRBV19; cdr3_aa: CASSIGPDQETQYF
j_call: TRBJ1-4; d_call: -; cdr3_length: 13; v_call: TRBV28; cdr3_aa: CASRNGGAEKLFF
j_call: TRBJ2-1; d_call: TRBD1; cdr3_length: 15; v_call: TRBV27; cdr3_aa: CASSSYSGTVNEQFF
j_call: TRBJ2-1; d_call: -; cdr3_length: 15; v_call: TRBV4-1; cdr3_aa: CASSQIGGSYNEQFF
j_call: TRBJ2-7; d_call: TRBD2; cdr3_length: 16; v_call: TRBV12-5; cdr3_aa: CASGLVLAGHTYEQYF
j_call: TRBJ2-5; d_call: -; cdr3_length: 13; v_call: TRBV7-9; cdr3_aa: CASSLDLRGTQYF
j_call: TRBJ1-1; d_call: TRBD1; cdr3_length: 14; v_call: TRBV7-3; cdr3_aa: CASSSGQGYTEAFF
j_call: TRBJ2-6; d_call: -; cdr3_length: 14; v_call: TRBV19; cdr3_aa: CASSMDPGANVLTF
j_call: TRBJ1-6; d_call: -; cdr3_length: 15; v_call: TRBV15; cdr3_aa: CATSRPDTWNSPLHF
j_call: TRBJ2-3; d_call: -; cdr3_length: 13; v_call: TRBV12-5; cdr3_aa: CASGTAGSDTQYF
j_call: TRBJ2-7; d_call: -; cdr3_length: 14; v_call: TRBV27; cdr3_aa: CASSPRRTSYEQYF
j_call: TRBJ1-6; d_call: -; cdr3_length: 15; v_call: TRBV5-5; cdr3_aa: CASSLDGGYNSPLHF
j_call: TRBJ1-6; d_call: -; cdr3_length: 15; v_call: TRBV7-8; cdr3_aa: CASSLGRGLGSPLHF